The next 22 T cell receptor beta chains were all read from a single sample in a study of blood T cell repertoires in COVID-19. Only in-frame clones appear in the TCRdb table, and some are missing; sequencing was by immunoSEQ multiplex PCR. The data contain some 460,000 clones, about nine tenths of them seen just once; the ten biggest clones take up about 0.75%. The sequenced sample was PBMCs or T cells enriched from blood (not recorded which). The source of these receptors is a woman between 18 and 30 years old who had recovered from COVID-19.

This chain's CDR3 is CASSDPGQGYYNEQFF. In DNA, the CDR3 is TGTGCCAGCAGCGACCCGGGACAGGGCTACTACAATGAGCAGTTCTTC. The chain carries TRBV7-8 and TRBJ2-1; 9 bases line up with TRBD1. From germline, CDR1 is SGHVS and CDR2 FQNEAQ. V lost 5 bases to trimming and J lost 3 bases; unmatched junction nucleotides: 8. The CDR3 is 16 amino acids.

The CDR3 loop is CASSSRDKLIQQYF. As DNA, the CDR3 is TGTGCCAGCAGTTCCCGGGACAAGCTCATTCAGCAGTACTTC. The chain employs TRBV27 and TRBJ2-7; possibly TRBD1 for D (6 bases). Germline CDR1 reads MNHEY; CDR2 reads SMNVEV (reference sequence). V shed 4 bases and J shed 8 bases, with 18 bases lying between them. CDR3 length: 14 residues.

This rearrangement joins TRBV28 to TRBJ1-1; a weak D match, TRBD1 (6 bases). The CDR3 has 13 amino acids. Germline V CDR1 and CDR2: MDHEN, SYDVKM. Trimming shortened V by 3 bases and J by 7 bases, and 12 bases separated the two germline ends. The CDR3 is CASSFRQVGEAFF. As DNA, the CDR3 is TGTGCCAGCAGTTTTCGACAGGTGGGTGAAGCTTTCTTT.

Here the CDR3 DNA reads TGTGCCACCAGCAGAGAATCAGGGCAGAGAGGTTCTGGAAACACCATATATTTT. Its protein product is CATSRESGQRGSGNTIYF. The chain combines TRBV15 with TRBJ1-3; a possible D gene is TRBD1 (5 bases). The CDR3 runs 18 residues. Trimming removed 0 bases from V and 1 base from J, with 16 bases in between. Germline assignment: CDR1 LNHNV and CDR2 YYDKDF (reference sequence).

The V and J genes are TRBV30 and TRBJ1-1; D is unresolved. Between the trimmed V and J ends, which lost 0 bases and 10 bases, there was a span of 12 bases. The CDR3 is made up of 12 amino acids. Germline CDR1 reads GTSNPN; CDR2 reads SVGIG (reference sequence). CDR3 in DNA: TGTGCCTGGAGTGTGCCGATCCTAGGAGCTTTCTTT. This sequence encodes CAWSVPILGAFF.

This chain uses TRBV5-1 with TRBJ1-1, with D possibly TRBD1 on 5 matching bases. The CDR3 is made up of 15 amino acids. The germline V and J ends were trimmed by 3 bases and 0 bases, with 12 bases remaining between them. Germline V gene data show CDR1 as SGHRS and CDR2 as YFSETQ. The CDR3: CASSSGGTLNTEAFF. The CDR3 nucleotides are TGCGCCAGCAGCTCGGGCGGGACCTTGAACACTGAAGCTTTCTTT.

The chain links TRBV18 to TRBJ1-2; 8 positions agree with TRBD1. The ends lost 3 bases at V and 1 base at J; junction bases unmatched: 7. The CDR3 contains 16 residues. Looked up from germline, CDR1 is KGHSH and CDR2 is LQKENI. In DNA form, the CDR3 reads TGTGCCAGCTCACCGCAGGGGGCCCCTCGTAACTATGGCTACACCTTC. Amino acid sequence: CASSPQGAPRNYGYTF.

The chain combines TRBV7-3 with TRBJ2-1, with TRBD1 identical over 9 bases. Per the germline V gene, CDR1 is SGHTA and CDR2 is FQGTGA. With 5 bases clipped from V and 9 bases from J, the junction kept 5 bases outside the gene matches. This CDR3 comprises 13 residues. The CDR3 region has the DNA TGTGCCAGCAGCATACAGGGGGCGCGTGAGCAGTTCTTC. Protein sequence: CASSIQGAREQFF. The entire variable domain, with the rest obtained from reference TRBV7-3 and TRBJ2-1, is as follows: GAGVSQTPSNKVTEKGKYVELRCDPISGHTALYWYRQSLGQGPEFLIYFQGTGAADDSGLPNDRFFAVRPEGSVSTLKIQRTERGDSAVYLCASSIQGAREQFFGPGTRLTVL.

This chain joins TRBV27 and TRBJ2-3, with 10 bases fitting TRBD2. From germline, CDR1 is MNHEY and CDR2 SMNVEV (reference sequence). The CDR3 covers 16 residues. V lost 4 bases, J lost 6 bases, and 10 bases stayed unmatched. In DNA form, the CDR3 reads TGTGCCAGCAGTTCCTTCGGGCTAGCGGGGGAGGATACGCAGTATTTT. Protein: CASSSFGLAGEDTQYF.

This clone was detected once. V and J are TRBV3-1 (or the pseudogene TRBV3-2) and TRBJ2-1; tentatively, D is TRBD2 (6 bases). Germline V gene lookup returns CDR1 LGHDT and CDR2 YNNKEL (reference sequence). This CDR3 has 15 residues. Trimming took 4 bases from V and 7 from J, leaving 17 bases between them. Here the CDR3 reads CASSPPGTSLNEQFF. The CDR3 DNA reads as TGTGCCAGCAGCCCCCCCGGGACTTCCTTAAATGAGCAGTTCTTC.

The chain combines TRBV11-2 with TRBJ1-2; D is undetermined. Trimming removed 1 base at V and 3 bases at J, with 6 bases between. Germline V gene sequence: CDR1 SGHAT, CDR2 FQNNGV. The CDR3 sequence is 13 residues long. The CDR3 protein is CASSLAGDYGYTF. CDR3 bases: TGTGCCAGCAGCTTAGCGGGTGACTATGGCTACACCTTC. The entire variable domain, with the rest obtained from reference TRBV11-2 and TRBJ1-2, is as follows: EAGVAQSPRYKIIEKRQSVAFWCNPISGHATLYWYQQILGQGPKLLIQFQNNGVVDDSQLPKDRFSAERLKGVDSTLKIQPAKLEDSAVYLCASSLAGDYGYTFGSGTRLTVV.

This chain connects TRBV6-5 to TRBJ1-2; weak D call: TRBD1 (6 bases). The length of the CDR3 is 15 residues. Looked up from germline, CDR1 is MNHEY and CDR2 is SVGAGI. Trimming took 7 bases from V and 0 from J, leaving 15 bases between them. The CDR3 region is CASKAGGRPNYGYTF. CDR3 bases: TGTGCCAGCAAAGCGGGGGGCCGTCCTAACTATGGCTACACCTTC.

The V gene is TRBV5-1, the J gene TRBJ2-5; 7 nucleotides match TRBD1. CDR1 is SGHRS, CDR2 YFSETQ, per germline. This CDR3 comprises 15 residues. V lost 2 bases to trimming and J lost 5 bases; unmatched junction nucleotides: 9. CDR3 sequence reads: CASSFQGEGGETQYF. In nucleotides, the CDR3 is TGCGCCAGCAGCTTCCAGGGGGAAGGTGGGGAGACCCAGTACTTC. Supplemented by reference TRBV5-1 and TRBJ2-5, the full variable domain reads KAGVTQTPRYLIKTRGQQVTLSCSPISGHRSVSWYQQTPGQGLQFLFEYFSETQRNKGNFPGRFSGRQFSNSRSEMNVSTLELGDSALYLCASSFQGEGGETQYFGPGTRLLVL.

The genes are TRBV5-6 and TRBJ2-5; a weak D match, TRBD2 (5 bases). Germline V gives CDR1 SGHDT, CDR2 YYEEEE. The CDR3 consists of 13 residues. The germline V and J ends were trimmed by 6 bases and 1 base, with 10 bases remaining between them. The CDR3 reads CASNPGFQETQYF. As DNA, the CDR3 is TGTGCCAGCAACCCGGGGTTCCAAGAGACCCAGTACTTC. Full variable domain (missing parts from reference TRBV5-6 and TRBJ2-5): DAGVTQSPTHLIKTRGQQVTLRCSPKSGHDTVSWYQQALGQGPQFIFQYYEEEERQRGNFPDRFSGHQFPNYSSELNVNALLLGDSALYLCASNPGFQETQYFGPGTRLLVL.

The CDR3 region is CASSLGRSTETQYF. CDR3 DNA sequence: TGTGCCAGCAGCTTAGGCAGGTCAACGGAGACCCAGTACTTC. The chain uses TRBV7-8 and TRBJ2-5, with D unresolved. V lost 1 base and J 5 bases, leaving 11 bases between the germline ends. There are 14 residues in the CDR3. CDR1 is SGHVS, CDR2 FQNEAQ, per germline. Full variable domain (outside the CDR3, taken from reference TRBV7-8 and TRBJ2-5): GAGVSQSPRYKVAKRGQDVALRCDPISGHVSLFWYQQALGQGPEFLTYFQNEAQLDKSGLPSDRFFAERPEGSVSTLKIQRTQQEDSAVYLCASSLGRSTETQYFGPGTRLLVL.

CDR3 nucleotides: TGCGCCAGCAGCCTAAGAGGGGGCGGGCAAGAGACCCAGTACTTC. This codes for CASSLRGGGQETQYF. The chain links TRBV4-1 to TRBJ2-5, with 7 nucleotides matching TRBD1. Germline V gene data show CDR1 as MGHRA and CDR2 as YSYEKL. Trimming at V came to 4 bases and at J to 2 bases, leaving 7 bases not matched to a gene. The CDR3 has 15 amino acids.

This chain uses TRBV28 with TRBJ2-5, with 7 bases identical to TRBD2. V gave up 8 bases and J gave up 0 bases; unmatched junction bases: 15. Germline assignment: CDR1 MDHEN and CDR2 SYDVKM. The CDR3 length is 17 residues. The CDR3 nucleotides read TGTGCCAGCGGACCCCAAATGGCGGGGGAGGACCAAGAGACCCAGTACTTC. Amino acids: CASGPQMAGEDQETQYF.

This rearrangement joins TRBV4-2 to TRBJ2-3; 9 bases line up with TRBD2. There are 17 residues in the CDR3. Trimming took 0 bases from V and 3 from J; bases not matched to a gene: 7. CDR1 is LGHNA, CDR2 YNFKEQ, per germline. CDR3 coding DNA: TGTGCCAGCAGCCAAGATGGGGCGGGGGGGCCAACAGATACGCAGTATTTT. This sequence encodes CASSQDGAGGPTDTQYF.

The genes are TRBV30 and TRBJ1-3; possible D gene TRBD1, 5 bases. The V gene lost 3 bases and the J gene lost 4 bases, with 16 bases spanning the gap. From germline, CDR1 is GTSNPN and CDR2 SVGIG (reference sequence). The CDR3 has 15 residues. CDR3 sequence (DNA): TGTGCCTGGAGCGGGGGAGGGATTTTCGGAAACACCATATATTTT. This encodes CAWSGGGIFGNTIYF. Combining the CDR3 with reference TRBV30 and TRBJ1-3 gives the whole variable domain SQTIHQWPATLVQPVGSPLSLECTVEGTSNPNLYWYRQAAGRGLQLLFYSVGIGQISSEVPQNLSASRPQDRQFILSSKKLLLSDSGFYLCAWSGGGIFGNTIYFGEGSWLTVV.

J is TRBJ2-7 and V is TRBV5-4; TRBD1 agrees at 7 bases. Losses at the gene ends were 4 bases for V and 2 bases for J; bases not matched to a gene: 12. This CDR3 is built from 16 residues. Germline CDR1 and CDR2: SGHNT and YYREEE (reference sequence). CDR3 sequence reads: CASSQPGQRPPYEQYF. The CDR3 nucleotides are TGTGCCAGCAGCCAACCGGGACAGAGGCCCCCCTACGAGCAGTACTTC.

J is TRBJ2-7 and V is TRBV5-1; D is ambiguous. Trimming cost V 5 bases and J 3 bases, with 12 bases left between them. CDR3 size: 13 residues. Germline CDR1 reads SGHRS; CDR2 reads YFSETQ. The CDR3 DNA reads TGCGCCAGCAGTGATATTAACAGCTACGAGCAGTACTTC. It codes for CASSDINSYEQYF.

The rearrangement links TRBV3-1 (or the pseudogene TRBV3-2) to TRBJ1-1; maybe TRBD1 (5 bases). The germline V gene has CDR1 LGHDT and CDR2 YNNKEL (reference sequence). The CDR3 is 16 amino acids. Trimming removed 0 bases from V and 5 bases from J, with 16 bases in between. In DNA, the CDR3 is TGTGCCAGCAGCCAAGATAAGGTGGGGGAGGGGACTGAAGCTTTCTTT. This encodes CASSQDKVGEGTEAFF.